The present T cell receptor beta chain was sequenced within a study of vaccination and CD4 T cells after COVID-19. Turning to the study itself: Researchers treated control cultures with a CEFX pool, an HIV-1 Nef pool, or no peptide.

About this clonotype: Its cognate antigen is unknown.

The assay that was used to sequence DNA from cultured CD4+ T cells was the Oncomine TCR Beta short-read assay. TCRdb passed the PCR reads through MiXCR, listing each CDR3 protein once. The sample has more than 15,000 distinct CDR3 sequences, about 50% seen once. Described time point: late sampling 161 to 241 days after vaccination in three convalescent patients. Treatment described: roughly 10-day PBMC culture with coronavirus spike peptide pools or control peptides (ViraFEST assay). V gave up 1 base and J gave up 3 bases, with 6 bases separating them. The CDR3 runs 13 residues. Looked up from germline, CDR1 is SGHVS and CDR2 is FQNEAQ.

The V and J genes are TRBV7-8 and TRBJ1-2; D perhaps matches TRBD1 (5 bases). Sequenced here: CD4+ T cells from blood, cultured in vitro, sampled about 7 months after SARS-CoV-2 vaccination. The clonotype was recovered from a human donor who had recovered from COVID-19. CDR3 DNA: TGTGCCAGCAGCTTAGGACAGTACTATGGCTACACCTTC. Protein: CASSLGQYYGYTF.